This T cell receptor (beta chain) stems from a study of T cells in Graves' hyperthyroidism and ophthalmopathy. Whole-study findings and limits: Blood also carried most thyroid clonotypes expanded above 0.001.

Those patients with uncontrolled infection, other autoimmune disease, pregnancy or lactation were excluded. Clinicians diagnosed patients from clinical symptoms, serum thyroxine and TRAb, thyroid ultrasound and orbital computed tomography. Isolation of PBMCs was performed on 10 ml fresh peripheral blood. Germline V gene sequence: CDR1 MNHEY, CDR2 SVGAGI. The CDR3 runs 15 residues. Deletions cut 1 base from V and 4 bases from J, with 14 bases between. Researchers amplified the TCR beta CDR3 regions from RNA transcripts. The TCR CDR3 was amplified in a first-round RT-PCR using the HTBI primer set. One entry per CDR3 protein, called by TCRdb with MiXCR from the multiplex PCR reads. The repertoire holds some 560,000 distinct CDR3 sequences, with around 15% as singletons. This clonotype was detected ten times or more. Its specificity is not known.

The J gene is TRBJ2-7, the V gene TRBV6-5; D ambiguous. This sequence was found in a woman in her thirties or forties with Graves' hyperthyroidism. The sequencing input was blood. The CDR3 loop reads CASSYFVGERYEQYF. The CDR3 nucleotides are TGTGCCAGCAGTTACTTCGTTGGGGAACGGTACGAGCAGTACTTC.